This T cell receptor beta chain stems from a study of blood T cells in healthy people across ages. The study, taken as a whole, reports: Because sorting was not performed, PBMCs prevented conclusive naive versus antigen-experienced comparison.

The germline V gene encodes CDR1 SGDLS and CDR2 YYNGEE. V was trimmed by 3 bases and J by 0 bases, leaving 10 bases between them. CDR3 size: 14 residues. This clonotype was detected a few times. The antigen is undetermined. With a J-beta primer mix and a sample-barcoded 5' primer, a second PCR ran about 7 to 11 cycles. One entry per CDR3 protein results from TCRdb running MiXCR on the 5' RACE reads. The sample carries 700,000 or so distinct CDR3 sequences, about 43% recorded once. The clonotype originates from a man older than 75 in good health. Material for sequencing was blood. This chain links TRBV9 with TRBJ2-7, with D uncertain. The CDR3 protein is CASSAGSHSYEQYF. In DNA form, the CDR3 reads TGTGCCAGCAGCGCTGGATCCCACTCCTACGAGCAGTACTTC.